This T cell receptor beta chain is drawn from a study of early T cells in non-severe SARS-CoV-2 infection. Study-level information: Sequencing was performed on bulk RNA from unsorted whole blood, leaving chains unpaired. Study-level points and caveats: Matching against VDJdb likely underestimated virus-specific expansions, favoring anti-spike CD8.

Unique molecular identifiers (one per individual cDNA molecule) were attached. TCRdb recomputed calls from the 5' RACE reads with MiXCR, one row per CDR3 protein. The repertoire holds fewer than 110,000 distinct CDR3 sequences, with 11% as singletons. The germline CDR1 and CDR2 sequences are MDHEN and SYDVKM. V lost 2 bases and J lost 2; bases outside the gene matches: 3. The CDR3 is made up of 15 amino acids. Of note for this clonotype: The antigen is unknown.

The specimen was whole blood. This sequence joins TRBV28 and TRBJ2-1; the match to TRBD2 covers 7 bases. The sequence came from an adult who was a healthcare worker with PCR-confirmed SARS-CoV-2 infection or an uninfected control (not recorded which). The DNA for the CDR3 is TGTGCCAGCAGTTTAGCGGGAGTACCCTACAATGAGCAGTTCTTC. This translates into CASSLAGVPYNEQFF. Based on the CDR3 plus reference TRBV28 and TRBJ2-1, the full variable domain is DVKVTQSSRYLVKRTGEKVFLECVQDMDHENMFWYRQDPGLGLRLIYFSYDVKMKEKGDIPEGYSVSREKKERFSLILESASTNQTSMYLCASSLAGVPYNEQFFGPGTRLTVL.